The 7 T cell receptor beta chains given below trace back to one sample, sequenced in a study of blood T cell repertoires in COVID-19. The data were produced by immunoSEQ multiplex PCR, yet TCRdb's version contains in-frame clones alone and is incomplete. Found here are approximately 180,000 clones, about 84% of them singletons; the top ten hold 15% to 20%. Material: peripheral blood. Every receptor here comes from a person between 70 and 80 years old with COVID-19, enrolled during active disease.

The chain has TRBV11-2 and TRBJ2-1; 14 nucleotides agree with TRBD2. The CDR3 length is 18 residues. Germline V CDR1 and CDR2: SGHAT, FQNNGV. Germline trimming cut 0 bases from V and 9 bases from J; bases unmatched to any gene: 10. The CDR3 DNA reads as TGTGCCAGCAGCTTAGACCTCGTGACTAGCGGGAGGGCCAGTGAGCAGTTCTTC. Translated: CASSLDLVTSGRASEQFF.

V and J are TRBV9 and TRBJ2-2, with 8 bases lining up with TRBD1. Germline V CDR1 and CDR2: SGDLS, YYNGEE. V lost 2 bases to trimming and J lost 0 bases; unmatched junction nucleotides: 6. This CDR3 comprises 17 residues. The CDR3 DNA reads TGTGCCAGCAGCGTCCCAAAACAGGGGGCGAACACCGGGGAGCTGTTTTTT. It encodes CASSVPKQGANTGELFF.

CDR3 protein: CASRGRGNNSPLHF. Here the CDR3 DNA reads TGTGCCAGCCGCGGGAGGGGAAATAATTCACCCCTCCACTTT. This chain uses TRBV6-5 with TRBJ1-6; D is possibly TRBD1 (5 bases). V shed 8 bases and J shed 5 bases, with 13 bases lying between them. The CDR3 sequence is 14 residues long. The germline gives CDR1 MNHEY, CDR2 SVGAGI.

J is TRBJ1-5 and V is TRBV6-6, with D hard to call. The CDR3 contains 12 residues. Trimming took off 10 bases at V and 4 bases at J, with 11 bases between the two ends. Germline V gene lookup returns CDR1 MNHNY and CDR2 SVGAGI (reference sequence). The CDR3 DNA follows: TGTGCCATTCGCTCCGGGAATCAGCCCCAGCATTTT. Amino acid sequence: CAIRSGNQPQHF.

The CDR3 coding sequence is TGTGCCAGCAGCCAAGGGGGACTAACAGGGAATAGACAGCCCCAGCATTTT. Its translation: CASSQGGLTGNRQPQHF. The chain joins TRBV6-2 or TRBV6-3 to TRBJ1-5, with a possible D match to TRBD1 (6 bases). Germline V gene sequence: CDR1 MNHEY, CDR2 SVGEGT. There are 17 residues in the CDR3. V was shortened by 6 bases and J by 7 bases, with 25 bases between the two germline ends.

This sequence joins TRBV28 and TRBJ2-5; D call uncertain. Germline V gene lookup returns CDR1 MDHEN and CDR2 SYDVKM. Trimming took 5 bases from V and 5 from J, leaving 18 bases between them. The CDR3 covers 15 residues. CDR3 region: CASSPTALAAETQYF. CDR3 DNA: TGTGCCAGCAGTCCGACTGCGTTGGCCGCGGAGACCCAGTACTTC.

V usage is TRBV10-3 and J usage is TRBJ1-5, with D maybe TRBD1 (5 bases). The CDR3 loop spans 16 amino acids. V was clipped by 0 bases and J by 7 bases, with 16 bases between them. CDR1 and CDR2 (germline): ENHRY, SYGVKD. In nucleotides, the CDR3 is TGTGCCATCAGTGAGTCGGGGGGGGTTATTGGCCAGCCCCAGCATTTT. It encodes CAISESGGVIGQPQHF.